These 8 T cell receptor beta chains were all obtained from the same sample, sequenced in a study of blood T cell repertoires in COVID-19. Produced via immunoSEQ multiplex PCR; TCRdb's table is partial and in-frame only. The table shows a few hundred thousand clones, with around 90% occurring only once. Sequenced sample: PBMCs or T cells enriched from blood (not recorded which). These receptors all stem from a woman aged 25 to 39 who had recovered from COVID-19.

The V call is TRBV7-8, the J call TRBJ2-5; 9 bases map to TRBD1. Trimming removed 5 bases from V and 5 bases from J; junction bases left unmatched: 12. This CDR3 has 16 amino acids. CDR1 is SGHVS, CDR2 FQNEAQ, per germline. The CDR3 protein is CASSTHPGQGQETQYF. For the CDR3, the DNA is TGTGCCAGCAGCACACACCCGGGACAGGGCCAGGAGACCCAGTACTTC.

This chain connects TRBV3-1 (or the pseudogene TRBV3-2) to TRBJ1-2, with D possibly being TRBD1 (5 bases). The CDR3 loop spans 13 amino acids. Trimming removed 3 bases at V and 4 bases at J, with 9 bases between. From germline, CDR1 is LGHDT and CDR2 YNNKEL (reference sequence). For the CDR3, the DNA is TGTGCCAGCAGCCAGCAGGGTGGCTATGGCTACACCTTC. As protein: CASSQQGGYGYTF.

V and J are TRBV7-9 and TRBJ1-1, with 7 bases identical to TRBD1. In germline, CDR1 is SEHNR, CDR2 FQNEAQ (reference sequence). CDR3 length: 14 amino acids. V lost 5 bases and J lost 4; bases outside the gene matches: 7. CDR3 region: CASSTLQGITEAFF. The CDR3 DNA is TGTGCCAGCAGCACATTACAGGGGATCACTGAAGCTTTCTTT.

J is TRBJ2-6 and V is TRBV27; tentative D call: TRBD2 (7 bases). Trimming cost V 0 bases and J 1 base, with 13 bases left between them. In germline, CDR1 is MNHEY, CDR2 SMNVEV (reference sequence). This CDR3 has 18 residues. DNA for the CDR3: TGTGCCAGCAGTTTATCTCGTCGGGGGGCATCTGGGGCCAACGTCCTGACTTTC. It specifies CASSLSRRGASGANVLTF.

The chain is built from TRBV11-2 and TRBJ2-1; TRBD2 might be the D (6 bases). The CDR3 is 17 residues long. CDR1 and CDR2 from the germline V gene are SGHAT and FQNNGV. V was clipped by 1 base and J by 7 bases, with 20 bases between them. CDR3 sequence (DNA): TGTGCCAGCAGCTTAGTTTTGGACTACGCGAGTCGTAATGAGCAGTTCTTC. Its translation: CASSLVLDYASRNEQFF.

The rearrangement joins TRBV30 to TRBJ1-3, with D possibly TRBD1 on 5 matching bases. CDR3 length equals 14 residues. Germline V gene data show CDR1 as GTSNPN and CDR2 as SVGIG (reference sequence). The germline V and J ends were trimmed by 5 bases and 4 bases, with 15 bases remaining between them. CDR3 in DNA: TGTGCCTGGGGCGGGGGACCCCTCGGAAACACCATATATTTT. It is translated as CAWGGGPLGNTIYF.

The rearrangement uses TRBV9 and TRBJ1-5; no firm D call. V was cut by 4 bases and J by 3 bases, with 11 bases left in between. Germline V gene lookup returns CDR1 SGDLS and CDR2 YYNGEE. This CDR3 comprises 14 residues. CDR3 residues: CASSPDGVNQPQHF. CDR3 sequence (DNA): TGTGCCAGCAGCCCCGACGGAGTCAATCAGCCCCAGCATTTT.

This chain uses TRBV6-5 with TRBJ2-7; 8 nucleotides match TRBD2. J gave up 2 bases and V 5 bases, and 8 bases lay outside the gene matches. Per the germline V gene, CDR1 is MNHEY and CDR2 is SVGAGI. The CDR3 sequence is 15 residues long. CDR3 loop: CASSPIYGGAYEQYF. The CDR3 DNA sequence: TGTGCCAGCAGTCCTATCTACGGGGGGGCCTACGAGCAGTACTTC.